A selection of T cell receptor beta chains follows, all from one sample in a study of blood T cell repertoires in COVID-19. TCRdb's copy holds only in-frame clones and misses some; the assay was immunoSEQ multiplex PCR. The sample records 250,000 to 300,000 clones, about 87% being singletons. The sample was peripheral blood. These receptors originate from a woman between 70 and 85 years old with COVID-19, enrolled during active disease. The conserved cysteine and the conserved F or W are not part of the CDR3 here.

v_gene: TRBV5-4; CDR3aa: ASSNRGRGYTGELF
v_gene: TRBV5-1; CDR3aa: ASSLQGAPVEQY
v_gene: TRBV5-6; CDR3aa: ASSLGGTGDQPQH
v_gene: TRBV18; CDR3aa: ASSPQTYPGYEQY
v_gene: TRBV28; CDR3aa: ASRPGAGSLKPQH
v_gene: TRBV18; CDR3aa: ASSPFQNTEAF
v_gene: TRBV7-9; CDR3aa: ASGVELSSYEQY
v_gene: TRBV6-2/TRBV6-3; CDR3aa: ASSYWGRENYGYT
v_gene: TRBV6-6; CDR3aa: ASSYDRTYEQY
v_gene: TRBV6-5; CDR3aa: ASRTLQGLTGKLF
v_gene: TRBV2; CDR3aa: ASTAWEGSGETQY
v_gene: TRBV7-3; CDR3aa: ASSFGSGETQY
v_gene: TRBV19; CDR3aa: ASTAPGLQAEAF
v_gene: TRBV5-5; CDR3aa: ASRSDRGGYEQY
v_gene: TRBV19; CDR3aa: ASSIAGGQGQPQH
v_gene: TRBV3-1/TRBV3-2; CDR3aa: ASSQLGGLGQPQH
v_gene: TRBV6-5; CDR3aa: ATATGAKNIQY
v_gene: TRBV21-1; CDR3aa: ASKCGRAIEQY
v_gene: TRBV19; CDR3aa: ASSTRDRGVLTEAF
v_gene: TRBV6-1; CDR3aa: ASSEGGTLQETQY
v_gene: TRBV2; CDR3aa: ASRDQTGQGYTGELF
v_gene: TRBV3-1/TRBV3-2; CDR3aa: ASSQGRGLNTEAF
v_gene: TRBV2; CDR3aa: ASSEVQEGYT
v_gene: TRBV6-5; CDR3aa: ASSLGEARVGEQY
v_gene: TRBV11-3; CDR3aa: ASSTTVGYEQY
v_gene: TRBV5-6; CDR3aa: ASSLAASGSTTGELF
v_gene: TRBV9; CDR3aa: ASSVGGQGHEQY
v_gene: TRBV20-1; CDR3aa: SASIAGTHEQY
v_gene: TRBV11-2; CDR3aa: ASSLAGTASGELF
v_gene: TRBV29-1; CDR3aa: SAHQGTGFCELF
v_gene: TRBV10-3; CDR3aa: AIGGLAGFNEQF
v_gene: TRBV6-1; CDR3aa: ASSEYGTGEEQY
v_gene: TRBV6-2/TRBV6-3; CDR3aa: ASSYPTGLNTEAF
v_gene: TRBV7-8; CDR3aa: ASSLGQGAVFDTDTQY
v_gene: TRBV7-3; CDR3aa: ASSLSGEQF
v_gene: TRBV19; CDR3aa: ASSTRTGKMNTEAF
v_gene: TRBV27; CDR3aa: ASSSGSGRGDNEQF
v_gene: TRBV28; CDR3aa: ACQRVNTEAF
v_gene: TRBV11-2; CDR3aa: ASSLIRDSQGSGYT
v_gene: TRBV19; CDR3aa: ASSVASGNTIY
v_gene: TRBV13; CDR3aa: ASSPRRLAGLQETQY
v_gene: TRBV28; CDR3aa: ASSLLWGGHEAF
v_gene: TRBV4-3; CDR3aa: ASSQDYNTQY
v_gene: TRBV5-1; CDR3aa: ASSLPTGAGELF
v_gene: TRBV18; CDR3aa: ASSPSLETQY
v_gene: TRBV4-1; CDR3aa: ASSQEALTGLYGYT
v_gene: TRBV19; CDR3aa: ASSILSGGEQY
v_gene: TRBV9; CDR3aa: ASSVGTGGSYT
v_gene: TRBV7-8; CDR3aa: ASSHGGTRQITEAF
v_gene: TRBV5-1; CDR3aa: ASSFWGQSSYNEQF
v_gene: TRBV5-1; CDR3aa: ASSFGSSGNTIY
v_gene: TRBV5-8; CDR3aa: ASSTWWGGGTEAF
v_gene: TRBV7-8; CDR3aa: ASSRQGARGDTQY
v_gene: TRBV5-1; CDR3aa: ASSPAPLAGTYNEQF
v_gene: TRBV27; CDR3aa: ASTHPPGGSYNEQF
v_gene: TRBV29-1; CDR3aa: SVAGLIGNTIY
v_gene: TRBV30; CDR3aa: AWRYRGIGEKLF